This T cell receptor (beta chain) derives from a study of blood T cell repertoires in COVID-19 (dated by TCRdb to 2020 to 2022). With regard to the full study: Samples covering the acute and convalescent phases of COVID-19 were provided by collaborators in the United States, Italy and Spain. Deeply sampled blood TCRbeta repertoires from subjects exposed to, actively infected with, or recovered from COVID-19 were included in the dataset. The samples were drawn from two sources: the first 160 participants of the ongoing ImmuneRACE study, and over 1,000 subjects contributed by 6 global collaborators. The repertoires were made available in a free public database intended to serve as a resource for research on the immune response to SARS-CoV-2. Nearly every sample came with metadata listing a de-identified subject ID, COVID-19 status, age in years and sex. The prospective study material was composed of cDNA or gDNA derived from T cells, B-cell-depleted T cells, or PBMCs. Where available, HLA class I and class II types were taken from metadata supplied by the sample provider and were not determined by assay-based typing.

Overall study outcomes, separate from this receptor: How much clinical and demographic metadata was included differed by source and by participant, and the metadata was provided uncurated.

On this clone: Its binding antigen is unknown. The sample holds no much larger clone one base away, and base qualities are not on file.

CDR1 MDHEN and CDR2 SYDVKM were looked up in the germline V gene. The CDR3 goes from the cysteine to the phenylalanine over 15 residues. The retained sequence is limited to the CDR3, 45 bases, with the frame set at the first base. V lost 5 bases and J lost 0 bases; the stretch between them is 13 bases long. TCRbeta CDR3 regions were amplified from genomic DNA using the immunoSEQ Assay, a bias-controlled multiplex PCR. The paper's data handling went like this. Nucleated cell counts per sample were estimated from amplification of reference gene primers within the assay. To quantify the absolute abundance of each unique TCRbeta CDR3 rearrangement, sequence reads were collapsed and filtered. For each sample, productive Simpson clonality was calculated as the square root of Simpson's diversity index across productive rearrangements. Sourced from immuneACCESS, this table was stored by TCRdb with only in-frame sequences that have V and J called. A share of the clones is absent; for the studies checked, an unresolved V gene accounts for under half, and the remainder has no known explanation. The DNA gave D and trimming, while V, J and clone size come from that table. Counted in this sample were about 100,000 clones; more than 85% of them appeared once. The ten most abundant clones make up about 4% of the sample.

Each collaborating institution followed its own protocols to collect whole blood in K2EDTA tubes. Collaborator samples were shipped for TCRbeta analysis as frozen whole blood, isolated PBMCs, or DNA extracted from either sample type. Recombination joined TRBV28 with TRBJ1-1; the D gene identity is not certain. This clonotype was sampled from a man younger than 35 with acute or convalescent COVID-19. Sequences were obtained from peripheral blood. The DNA sequence reads TGTGCCAGCAGTCTTCCGTCCGGGGTGAACACTGAAGCTTTCTTT. This translates into CASSLPSGVNTEAFF.